The subject of this entry is one T cell receptor (beta chain). These data originate in a study of shared T cell receptors in the human thymus. Some clones are missing from TCRdb's copy, which holds only in-frame ones; the method was immunoSEQ multiplex PCR. The table shows about 660,000 clones, with more than 75% occurring only once. The data also belong to a second study, concerning human thymus T cells. That work states: Resections that were taken during corrective heart surgery supplied the thymus tissue.

This sequence was found in a boy under three years old with a congenital heart defect. Sample: thymocytes.

The CDR3 reads CASSFGTSGTYEQYF. The CDR3 DNA sequence: TGTGCCAGCAGCTTTGGGACTAGCGGGACCTACGAGCAGTACTTC. This chain joins TRBV7-8 and TRBJ2-7; TRBD2 aligns across 13 bases. J was trimmed by 2 bases and V by 3 bases; bases with no gene match: 1. CDR3 size: 15 residues. Germline-derived CDR1 and CDR2 are SGHVS and FQNEAQ.